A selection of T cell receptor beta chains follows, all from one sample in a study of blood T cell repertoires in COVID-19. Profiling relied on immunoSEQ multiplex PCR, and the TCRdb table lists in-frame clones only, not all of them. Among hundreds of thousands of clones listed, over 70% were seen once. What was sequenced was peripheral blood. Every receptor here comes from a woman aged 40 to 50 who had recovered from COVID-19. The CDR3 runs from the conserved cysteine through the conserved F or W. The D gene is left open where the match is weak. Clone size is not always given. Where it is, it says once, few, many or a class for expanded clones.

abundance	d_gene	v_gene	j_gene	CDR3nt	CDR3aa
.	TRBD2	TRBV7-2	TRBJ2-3	TGTGCCAGCAGCTTAACGAGCGGGGGGGCCCTGGGAGATACGCAGTATTTT	CASSLTSGGALGDTQYF
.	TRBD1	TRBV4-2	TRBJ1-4	TGTGCCAGCAGCCAAGATGGCAGGGGGTACGAAAAACTGTTTTTT	CASSQDGRGYEKLFF
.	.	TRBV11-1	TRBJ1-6	TGTGCCAGCAGCCCTGCGGTGCAGGGCCGCCTCCACTTT	CASSPAVQGRLHF
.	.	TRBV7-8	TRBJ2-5	TGTGCCAGCACCTTATCGGGCGGGGCGGACCAAGAGACCCAGTACTTC	CASTLSGGADQETQYF
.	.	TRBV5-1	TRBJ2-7	TGCGCCAGCAGTCCCACGACTAGACACCCCTACGAGCAGTACTTC	CASSPTTRHPYEQYF
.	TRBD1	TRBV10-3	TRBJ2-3	TGTGCCATCAGTAGGGGACAGCTTAGCACAGATACGCAGTATTTT	CAISRGQLSTDTQYF
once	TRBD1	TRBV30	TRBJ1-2	TGTGCCTGGAGAAGGGCAGGGGGCGCAGATGGCTACACCTTC	CAWRRAGGADGYTF
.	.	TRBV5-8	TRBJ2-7	TGTGCCAGCAGCTCCTCCGGGTATGGGCAGTACTTC	CASSSSGYGQYF
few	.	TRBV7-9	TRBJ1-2	TGTGCCAGCAGCTTAGGGGTTTCGCGGGGCTATGGCTACACCTTC	CASSLGVSRGYGYTF
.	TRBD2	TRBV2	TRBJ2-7	TGTGCCAGCAGTGAAGCTGGCGGGGGGCCCTACGAGCAGTACTTC	CASSEAGGGPYEQYF
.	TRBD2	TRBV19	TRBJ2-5	TGTGCCAGTAGTATAGATTTTGGCGGGGGGTCCCAAGAGACCCAGTACTTC	CASSIDFGGGSQETQYF
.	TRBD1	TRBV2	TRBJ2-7	TGTGCCAGCAGTGAGTGGCAGGGGGTTTACGAGCAGTACTTC	CASSEWQGVYEQYF
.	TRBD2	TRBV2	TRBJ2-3	TGTGCCAGCAGAGATTTGCTGCGGGGGGCTACGCAGTATTTT	CASRDLLRGATQYF
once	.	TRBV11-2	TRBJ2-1	TGTGCCAGCAGCTTAGCAGTTAACTACAATGAGCAGTTCTTC	CASSLAVNYNEQFF
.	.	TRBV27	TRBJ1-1	TGTGCCAGCAGACGCCCAAGGGGTGGGAACACTGAAGCTTTCTTT	CASRRPRGGNTEAFF
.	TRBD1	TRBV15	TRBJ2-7	TGTGCCACCAGCAGGGACCCCCTCGGGACAGGGGGGGAGCAGTACTTC	CATSRDPLGTGGEQYF
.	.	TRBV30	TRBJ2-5	TGTGCCTGGAGGGCGGGCTTGGAAGAGACCCAGTACTTC	CAWRAGLEETQYF
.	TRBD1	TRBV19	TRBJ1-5	TGTGCCAGTACCCCGGGACAGGGAAGGTCCAATCAGCCCCAGCATTTT	CASTPGQGRSNQPQHF
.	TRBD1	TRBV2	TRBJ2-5	TGTGCCAGCAGTTGGGGGACAGGGGGCATATACCAAGAGACCCAGTACTTC	CASSWGTGGIYQETQYF
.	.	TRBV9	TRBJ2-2	TGTGCCAGCAGCGTAGCCGGGGGGCCCACCGGGGAGCTGTTTTTT	CASSVAGGPTGELFF
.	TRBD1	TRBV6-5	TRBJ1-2	TGTGCCAGCAGCATGGACAGGGGCTATGGCTACACCTTC	CASSMDRGYGYTF
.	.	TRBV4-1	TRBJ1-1	TGCGCCAGCAGCCAAGGTTGGGGGGGCTCCACTGAAGCTTTCTTT	CASSQGWGGSTEAFF
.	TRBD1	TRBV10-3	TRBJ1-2	TGTGCCATCAGTCCTCCGGGACAGCCCTATGGCTACACCTTC	CAISPPGQPYGYTF
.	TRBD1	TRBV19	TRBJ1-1	TGTGCCAGTACCTTCACAGGGGATGGTGAAGCTTTCTTT	CASTFTGDGEAFF
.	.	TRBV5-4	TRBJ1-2	TGTGCCAGCAGCTTGGTTCCATCTAACTATGGCTACACCTTC	CASSLVPSNYGYTF
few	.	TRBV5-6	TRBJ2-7	TGTGCCAGCAGCTTGGTGGGAGACTACGAGCAGTACTTC	CASSLVGDYEQYF
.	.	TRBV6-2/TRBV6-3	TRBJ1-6	TGTGCCAGCAGTTTGGAGTATAATTCACCCCTCCACTTT	CASSLEYNSPLHF
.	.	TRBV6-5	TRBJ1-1	TGTGCCAGCAGTTACACGGGAGACACTGAAGCTTTCTTT	CASSYTGDTEAFF
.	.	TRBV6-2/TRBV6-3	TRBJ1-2	TGTGCCAGCAGTTATGGAGGGGAGGGCGGCTACACCTTC	CASSYGGEGGYTF
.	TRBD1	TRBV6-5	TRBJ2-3	TGTGCCAGCAGTTACAGGGGGCAGACAGATACGCAGTATTTT	CASSYRGQTDTQYF
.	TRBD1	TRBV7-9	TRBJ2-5	TGTGCCAGCAGCCCCGCAAGGGACAGGGGAGAGACCCAGTACTTC	CASSPARDRGETQYF
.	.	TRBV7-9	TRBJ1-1	TGTGCCAGCAGCGTACAATTTTCCGAAGCTTTCTTT	CASSVQFSEAFF
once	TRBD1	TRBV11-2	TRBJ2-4	TGTGCCAGCAGCCGGGACAGGTTTTTGTCCATTCAGTACTTC	CASSRDRFLSIQYF
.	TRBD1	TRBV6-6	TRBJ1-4	TGTGCCAGCAGCCCTACGGACAGGGCAACTAATGAAAAACTGTTTTTT	CASSPTDRATNEKLFF
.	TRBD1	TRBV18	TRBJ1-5	TGTGCCAGCTCCCTAGGGGGCCCTAAGCCCCAGCATTTT	CASSLGGPKPQHF
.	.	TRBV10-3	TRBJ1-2	TGTGCCATCAGCACAACTAACTATGGCTACACCTTC	CAISTTNYGYTF
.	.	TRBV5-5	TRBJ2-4	TGTGCCAGCAGCCCGGAGCCTCTAGCCAAAAACATTCAGTACTTC	CASSPEPLAKNIQYF
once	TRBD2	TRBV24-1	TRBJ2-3	TGTGCCACCAGTGAGGGACTAGCGGGGTTGGCAGATACGCAGTATTTT	CATSEGLAGLADTQYF
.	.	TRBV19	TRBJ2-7	TGTGCCAGTAGTACGTCCGGGACTCTATACGAGCAGTACTTC	CASSTSGTLYEQYF
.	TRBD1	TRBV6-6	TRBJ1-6	TGTGCCAGCAGTGCTCGGAGGGACAGTTCACCCCTCCACTTT	CASSARRDSSPLHF
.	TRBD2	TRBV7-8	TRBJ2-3	TGTGCCAGCAGCCCTGAGAGCGGGGGAACAGATACGCAGTATTTT	CASSPESGGTDTQYF
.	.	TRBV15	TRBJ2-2	TGTGCCACCAGCAGAGGCCGGGACATAGGCACCGGGGAGCTGTTTTTT	CATSRGRDIGTGELFF
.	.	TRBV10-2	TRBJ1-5	TGCGCCAGCAGTGTATGGGCTAATCAGCCCCAGCATTTT	CASSVWANQPQHF
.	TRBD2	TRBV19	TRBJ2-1	TGTGCCAGTACCACTCCGGGGGGGAGCTATGAGCAGTTCTTC	CASTTPGGSYEQFF
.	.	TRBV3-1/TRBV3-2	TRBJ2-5	TGTGCCAGCAGCCAAGGTCGACTAGAACGGTACTTC	CASSQGRLERYF
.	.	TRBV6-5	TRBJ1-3	TGTGCCAGCAGGGAGGGCCCATGGAACACCATATATTTT	CASREGPWNTIYF
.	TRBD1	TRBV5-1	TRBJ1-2	TGCGCCAGCAGCCTCTCCGAGGGGGCTGATGGCTACACCTTC	CASSLSEGADGYTF
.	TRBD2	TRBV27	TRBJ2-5	TGTGCCAGCAGGCAACTAGCGGGGGGACAAGAGACCCAGTACTTC	CASRQLAGGQETQYF
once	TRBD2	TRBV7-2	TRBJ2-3	TGTGCCAGCAGTAGGACTAGCCCCGCAGATACGCAGTATTTT	CASSRTSPADTQYF
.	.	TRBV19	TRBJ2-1	TGTGCCAGTACCCCAGGGGATGAGCAGTTCTTC	CASTPGDEQFF
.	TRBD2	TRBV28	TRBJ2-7	TGTGCCAGCATTTCTAGCGGGGGGGCCTACGAGCAGTACTTC	CASISSGGAYEQYF